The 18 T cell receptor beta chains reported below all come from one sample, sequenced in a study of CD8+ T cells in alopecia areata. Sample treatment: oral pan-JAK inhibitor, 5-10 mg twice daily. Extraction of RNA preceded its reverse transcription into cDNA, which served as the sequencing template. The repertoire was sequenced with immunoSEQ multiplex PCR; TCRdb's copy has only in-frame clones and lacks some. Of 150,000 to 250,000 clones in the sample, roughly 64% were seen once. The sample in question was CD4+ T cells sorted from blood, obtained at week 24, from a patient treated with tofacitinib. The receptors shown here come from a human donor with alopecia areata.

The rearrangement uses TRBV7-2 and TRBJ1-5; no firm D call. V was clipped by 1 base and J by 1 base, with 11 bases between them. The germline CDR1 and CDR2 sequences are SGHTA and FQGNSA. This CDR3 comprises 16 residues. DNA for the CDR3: TGTGCCAGCAGCTTAGTCGGAGGCGGAAGCAATCAGCCCCAGCATTTT. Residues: CASSLVGGGSNQPQHF.

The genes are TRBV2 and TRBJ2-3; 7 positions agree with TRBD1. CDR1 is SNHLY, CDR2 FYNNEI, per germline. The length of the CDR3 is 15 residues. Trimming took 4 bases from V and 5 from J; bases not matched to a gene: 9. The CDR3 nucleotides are TGTGCCAGCAGTGTACGGACAGGACGGGAAGATACGCAGTATTTT. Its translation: CASSVRTGREDTQYF.

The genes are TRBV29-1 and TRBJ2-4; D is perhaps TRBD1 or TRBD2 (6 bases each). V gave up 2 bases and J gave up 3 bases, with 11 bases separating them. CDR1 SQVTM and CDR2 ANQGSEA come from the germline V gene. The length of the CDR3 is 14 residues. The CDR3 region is CSVERGEYKNIQYF. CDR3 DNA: TGCAGCGTTGAAAGGGGGGAGTACAAAAACATTCAGTACTTC.

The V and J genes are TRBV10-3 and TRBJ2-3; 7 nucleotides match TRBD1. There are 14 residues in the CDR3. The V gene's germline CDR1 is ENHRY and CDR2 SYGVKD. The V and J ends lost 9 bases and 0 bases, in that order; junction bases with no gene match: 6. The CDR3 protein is CAIGQDLSTDTQYF. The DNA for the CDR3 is TGTGCCATTGGACAGGACCTGAGCACAGATACGCAGTATTTT.

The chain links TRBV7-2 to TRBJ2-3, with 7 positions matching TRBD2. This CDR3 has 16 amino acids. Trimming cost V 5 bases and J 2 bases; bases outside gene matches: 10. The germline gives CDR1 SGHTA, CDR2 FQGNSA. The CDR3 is CASSAGPRGFTDTQYF. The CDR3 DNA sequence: TGTGCCAGCAGCGCCGGCCCGCGGGGGTTCACAGATACGCAGTATTTT.

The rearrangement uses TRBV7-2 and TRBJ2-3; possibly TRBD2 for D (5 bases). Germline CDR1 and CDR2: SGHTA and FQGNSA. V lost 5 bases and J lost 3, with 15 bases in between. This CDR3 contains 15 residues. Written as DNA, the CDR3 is TGTGCCAGCAGCAACGGGCGACTACTAACAGATACGCAGTATTTT. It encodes CASSNGRLLTDTQYF.

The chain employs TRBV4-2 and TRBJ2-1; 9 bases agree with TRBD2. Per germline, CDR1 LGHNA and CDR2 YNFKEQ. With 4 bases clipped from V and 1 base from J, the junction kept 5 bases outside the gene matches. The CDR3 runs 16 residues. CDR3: CASSRKRGESYNEQFF. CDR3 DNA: TGTGCCAGCAGCCGAAAGCGGGGGGAGTCCTACAATGAGCAGTTCTTC.

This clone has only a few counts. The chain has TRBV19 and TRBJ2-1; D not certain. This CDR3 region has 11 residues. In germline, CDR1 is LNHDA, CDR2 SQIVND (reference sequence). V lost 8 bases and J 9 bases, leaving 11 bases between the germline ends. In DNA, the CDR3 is TGTGCCAGTGGATTTACGGGTGAGCAGTTCTTC. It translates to CASGFTGEQFF.

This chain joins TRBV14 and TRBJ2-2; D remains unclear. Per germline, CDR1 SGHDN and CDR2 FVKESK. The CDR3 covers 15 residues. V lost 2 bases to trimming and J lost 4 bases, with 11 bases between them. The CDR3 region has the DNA TGTGCCAGCAGCCAAAAGAAGGGTCTCACCGGGGAGCTGTTTTTT. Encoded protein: CASSQKKGLTGELFF.

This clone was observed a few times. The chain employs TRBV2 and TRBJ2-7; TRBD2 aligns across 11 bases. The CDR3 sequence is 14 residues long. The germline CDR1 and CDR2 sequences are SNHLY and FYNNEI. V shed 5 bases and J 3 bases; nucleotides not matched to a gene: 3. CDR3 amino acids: CASSLAGGDYEQYF. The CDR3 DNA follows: TGTGCCAGCAGTCTAGCGGGAGGAGACTACGAGCAGTACTTC.

As DNA, the CDR3 is TGTGCCAGCATGTTATACGGGGAGCTGTTTTTT. Translation gives CASMLYGELFF. The gene calls are TRBV6-5 and TRBJ2-2; the D is unclear. Trimming took off 7 bases at V and 7 bases at J, with 7 bases between the two ends. Germline V gene lookup returns CDR1 MNHEY and CDR2 SVGAGI. This CDR3 region has 11 residues.

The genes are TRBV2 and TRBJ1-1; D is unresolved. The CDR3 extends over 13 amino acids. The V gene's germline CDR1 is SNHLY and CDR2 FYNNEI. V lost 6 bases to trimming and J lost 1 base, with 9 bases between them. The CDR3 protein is CASRLAGNTEAFF. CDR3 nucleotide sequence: TGTGCCAGCAGGTTGGCAGGGAACACTGAAGCTTTCTTT. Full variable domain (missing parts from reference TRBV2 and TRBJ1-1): EPEVTQTPSHQVTQMGQEVILRCVPISNHLYFYWYRQILGQKVEFLVSFYNNEISEKSEIFDDQFSVERPDGSNFTLKIRSTKLEDSAMYFCASRLAGNTEAFFGQGTRLTVV.

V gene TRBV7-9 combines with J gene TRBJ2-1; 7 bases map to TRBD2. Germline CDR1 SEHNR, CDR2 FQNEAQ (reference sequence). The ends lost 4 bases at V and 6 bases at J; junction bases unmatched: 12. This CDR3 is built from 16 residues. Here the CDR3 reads CASSSQEAGSFNEQFF. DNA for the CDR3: TGTGCCAGCAGCTCGCAGGAAGCGGGGTCGTTCAATGAGCAGTTCTTC.

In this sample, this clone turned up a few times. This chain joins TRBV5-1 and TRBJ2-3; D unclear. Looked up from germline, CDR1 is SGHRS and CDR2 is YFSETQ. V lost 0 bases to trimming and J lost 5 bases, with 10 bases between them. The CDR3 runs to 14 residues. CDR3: CASSLGKTRDTQYF. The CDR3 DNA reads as TGCGCCAGCAGCTTGGGCAAGACACGAGATACGCAGTATTTT.

The CDR3 spells CASSEKGSGNTIYF. The DNA of the CDR3 is TGTGCCAGCAGTGAAAAGGGTTCAGGAAACACCATATATTTT. The V call is TRBV25-1, the J call TRBJ1-3; no definite D call. The CDR3 contains 14 residues. V lost 2 bases and J 4 bases, leaving 9 bases between the germline ends. Per germline, CDR1 MGHDK and CDR2 SYGVNS.

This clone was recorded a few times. The CDR3 reads CASSLGPTQDIQYF. The CDR3, as DNA: TGTGCCAGCAGCTTGGGGCCTACCCAGGACATTCAGTACTTC. The V and J genes are TRBV5-6 and TRBJ2-4; no reliable D call. Trimming shortened V by 0 bases and J by 8 bases, and 12 bases separated the two germline ends. The germline gives CDR1 SGHDT, CDR2 YYEEEE. This CDR3 region has 14 residues.

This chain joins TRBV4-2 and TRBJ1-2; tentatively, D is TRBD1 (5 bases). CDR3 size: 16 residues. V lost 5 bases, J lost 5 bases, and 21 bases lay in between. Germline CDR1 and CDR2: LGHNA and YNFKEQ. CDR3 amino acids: CASSGVRGPTPYGYTF. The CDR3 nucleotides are TGTGCCAGCAGCGGCGTGCGGGGACCGACACCTTATGGCTACACCTTC.

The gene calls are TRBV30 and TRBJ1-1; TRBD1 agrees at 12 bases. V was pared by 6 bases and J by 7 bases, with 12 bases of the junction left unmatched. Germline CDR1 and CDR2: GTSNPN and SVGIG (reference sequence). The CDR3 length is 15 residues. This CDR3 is CACPKSGQGADEAFF. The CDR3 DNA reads TGTGCCTGCCCAAAATCGGGACAGGGGGCCGATGAAGCTTTCTTT.